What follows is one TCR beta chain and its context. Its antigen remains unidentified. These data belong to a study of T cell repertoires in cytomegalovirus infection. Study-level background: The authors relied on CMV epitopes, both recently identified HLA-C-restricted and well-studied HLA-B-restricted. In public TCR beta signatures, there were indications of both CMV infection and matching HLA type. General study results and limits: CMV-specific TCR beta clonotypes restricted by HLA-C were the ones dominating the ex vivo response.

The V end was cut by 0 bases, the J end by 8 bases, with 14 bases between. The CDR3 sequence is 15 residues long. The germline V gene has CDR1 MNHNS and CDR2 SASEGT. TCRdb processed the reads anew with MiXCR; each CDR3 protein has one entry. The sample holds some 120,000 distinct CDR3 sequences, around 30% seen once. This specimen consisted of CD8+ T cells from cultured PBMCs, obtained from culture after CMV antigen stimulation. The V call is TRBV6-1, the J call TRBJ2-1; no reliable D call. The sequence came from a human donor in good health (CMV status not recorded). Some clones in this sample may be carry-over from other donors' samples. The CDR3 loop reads CASSEAFGPYDEQFF. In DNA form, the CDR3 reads TGTGCCAGCAGTGAAGCCTTCGGTCCTTACGATGAGCAGTTCTTC.